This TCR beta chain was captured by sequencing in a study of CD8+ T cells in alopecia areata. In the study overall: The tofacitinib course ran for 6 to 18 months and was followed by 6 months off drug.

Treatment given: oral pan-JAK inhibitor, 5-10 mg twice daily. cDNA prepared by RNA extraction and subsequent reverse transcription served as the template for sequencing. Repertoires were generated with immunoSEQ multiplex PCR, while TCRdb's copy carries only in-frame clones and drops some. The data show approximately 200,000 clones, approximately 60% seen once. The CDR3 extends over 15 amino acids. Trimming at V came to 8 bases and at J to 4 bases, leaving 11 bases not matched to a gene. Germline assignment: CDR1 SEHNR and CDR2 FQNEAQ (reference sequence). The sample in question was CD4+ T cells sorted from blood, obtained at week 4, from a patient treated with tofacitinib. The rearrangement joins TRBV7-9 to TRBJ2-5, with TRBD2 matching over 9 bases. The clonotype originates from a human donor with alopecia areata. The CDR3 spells CASSVILAGRETQYF. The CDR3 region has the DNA TGTGCCAGCTCCGTGATCCTAGCGGGGCGAGAGACCCAGTACTTC. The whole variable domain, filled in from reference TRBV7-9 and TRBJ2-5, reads DTGVSQNPRHKITKRGQNVTFRCDPISEHNRLYWYRQTLGQGPEFLTYFQNEAQLEKSRLLSDRFSAERPKGSFSTLEIQRTEQGDSAMYLCASSVILAGRETQYFGPGTRLLVL.